The clone carrying this T cell receptor beta chain showed up just a few times. TCRbeta library construction was performed incorporating unique molecular identifiers. Via MiXCR, TCRdb re-called the PCR reads, giving one row per CDR3 protein. The sample shows approximately 350,000 distinct CDR3 sequences, approximately 12% of them seen only once. This record belongs to a study of T-cell reconstitution after alpha-beta-depleted transplantation in children. The sample was PBMCs, taken from the stem cell graft. The receptor was isolated from a human donor who donated a stem cell graft to a child with Fanconi anemia.

The CDR3 loop reads CASSQDRNRNEQFF. The CDR3 region has the DNA TGCGCCAGCAGCCAAGACAGGAATCGGAATGAGCAGTTCTTC. The V and J genes are TRBV4-3 and TRBJ2-1, with D hard to call. Germline V CDR1 and CDR2: LGHNA, YSLEER. The CDR3 length is 14 residues. V lost 0 bases and J lost 7, with 10 bases in between.